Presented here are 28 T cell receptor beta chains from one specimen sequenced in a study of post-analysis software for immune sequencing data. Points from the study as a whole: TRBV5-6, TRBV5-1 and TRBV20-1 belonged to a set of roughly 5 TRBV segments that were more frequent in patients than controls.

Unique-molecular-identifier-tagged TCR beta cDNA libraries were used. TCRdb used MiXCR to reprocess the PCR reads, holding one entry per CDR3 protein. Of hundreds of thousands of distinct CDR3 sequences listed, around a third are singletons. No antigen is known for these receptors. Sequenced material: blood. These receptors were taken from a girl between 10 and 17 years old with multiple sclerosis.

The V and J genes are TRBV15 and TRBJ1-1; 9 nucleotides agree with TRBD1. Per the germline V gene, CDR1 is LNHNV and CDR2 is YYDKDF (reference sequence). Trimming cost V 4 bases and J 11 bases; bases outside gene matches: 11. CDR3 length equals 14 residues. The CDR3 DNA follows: TGTGCCACCAGCACTGAGACAGGGGGTTTAGAGGCTTTCTTT. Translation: CATSTETGGLEAFF.

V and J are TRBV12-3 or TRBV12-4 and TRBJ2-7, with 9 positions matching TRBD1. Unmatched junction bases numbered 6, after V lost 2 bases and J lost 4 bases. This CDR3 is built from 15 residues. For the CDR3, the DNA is TGTGCCAGCAGTTTACGTGGGGACAGGGTATACGAGCAGTACTTC. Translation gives CASSLRGDRVYEQYF.

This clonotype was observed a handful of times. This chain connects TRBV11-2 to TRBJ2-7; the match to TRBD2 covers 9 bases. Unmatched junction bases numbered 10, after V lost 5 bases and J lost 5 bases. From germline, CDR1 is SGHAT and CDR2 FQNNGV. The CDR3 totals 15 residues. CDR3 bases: TGTGCCAGCAGCCCTACGAGCGGGGGGTACCACGAGCAGTACTTC. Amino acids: CASSPTSGGYHEQYF.

The CDR3 reads CASSSNPWDRGHNSPLHF. The CDR3 nucleotides are TGCGCCAGCAGCTCGAACCCCTGGGACAGGGGACATAATTCACCCCTCCACTTT. The chain employs TRBV5-1 and TRBJ1-6; 10 positions agree with TRBD1. Germline assignment: CDR1 SGHRS and CDR2 YFSETQ. The CDR3 extends over 18 amino acids. Trimming cost V 3 bases and J 5 bases; bases outside gene matches: 11.

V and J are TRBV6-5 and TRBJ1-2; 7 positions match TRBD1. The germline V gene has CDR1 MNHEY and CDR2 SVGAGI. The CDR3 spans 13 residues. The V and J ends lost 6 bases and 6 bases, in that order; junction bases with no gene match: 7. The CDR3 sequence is CASSRDRNHGYTF. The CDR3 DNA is TGTGCCAGCAGCAGGGACAGAAACCATGGCTACACCTTC.

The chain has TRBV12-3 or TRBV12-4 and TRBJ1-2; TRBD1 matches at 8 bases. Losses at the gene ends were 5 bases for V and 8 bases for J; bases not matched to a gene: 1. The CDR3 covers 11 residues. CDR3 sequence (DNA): TGTGCCAGCAGTGACAGGGGCGGCTACACCTTC. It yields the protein CASSDRGGYTF.

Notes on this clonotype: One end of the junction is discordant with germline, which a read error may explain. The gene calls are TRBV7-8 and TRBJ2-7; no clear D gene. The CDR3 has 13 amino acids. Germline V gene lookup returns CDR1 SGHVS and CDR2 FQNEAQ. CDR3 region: CARSIGPSYEQYF. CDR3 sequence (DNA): TGTGCCCGCAGCATCGGGCCATCCTACGAGCAGTACTTC.

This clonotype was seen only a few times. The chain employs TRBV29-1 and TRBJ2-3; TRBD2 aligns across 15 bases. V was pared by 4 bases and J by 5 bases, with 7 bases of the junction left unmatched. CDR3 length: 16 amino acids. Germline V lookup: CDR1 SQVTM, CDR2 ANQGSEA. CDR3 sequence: CSVARTSGGAEDTQYF. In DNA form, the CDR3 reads TGCAGCGTTGCTAGGACTAGCGGGGGGGCCGAAGATACGCAGTATTTT.

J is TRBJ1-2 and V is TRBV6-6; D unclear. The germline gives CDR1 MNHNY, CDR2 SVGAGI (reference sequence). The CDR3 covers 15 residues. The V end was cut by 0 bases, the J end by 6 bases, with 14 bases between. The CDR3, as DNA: TGTGCCAGCAGTTACTCTGGACTCACCGGGGATGGCTACACCTTC. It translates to CASSYSGLTGDGYTF.

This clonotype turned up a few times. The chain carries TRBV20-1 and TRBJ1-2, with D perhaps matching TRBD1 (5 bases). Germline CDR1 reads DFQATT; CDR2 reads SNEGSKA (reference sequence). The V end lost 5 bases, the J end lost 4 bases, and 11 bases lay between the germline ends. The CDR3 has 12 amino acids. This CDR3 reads CSAPGTSYGYTF. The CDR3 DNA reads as TGCAGTGCTCCCGGGACTTCCTATGGCTACACCTTC.

The chain's CDR3 is CATSDYQAGGTDTQYF. In DNA, the CDR3 is TGTGCCACCAGTGATTATCAAGCGGGGGGCACAGATACGCAGTATTTT. The chain couples TRBV24-1 to TRBJ2-3; 8 bases map to TRBD2. The V gene's germline CDR1 is KGHDR and CDR2 SFDVKD. CDR3 length: 16 residues. Losses at the gene ends were 2 bases for V and 1 base for J; bases not matched to a gene: 4.

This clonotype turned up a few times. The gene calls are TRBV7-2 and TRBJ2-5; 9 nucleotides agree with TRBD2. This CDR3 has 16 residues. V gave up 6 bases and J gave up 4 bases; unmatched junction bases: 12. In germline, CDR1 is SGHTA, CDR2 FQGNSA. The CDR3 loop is CASSYRAGGRSETQYF. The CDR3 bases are TGTGCCAGCAGTTATAGGGCGGGGGGGCGTTCAGAGACCCAGTACTTC. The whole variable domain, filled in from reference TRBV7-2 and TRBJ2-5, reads GAGVSQSPSNKVTEKGKDVELRCDPISGHTALYWYRQSLGQGLEFLIYFQGNSAPDKSGLPSDRFSAERTGGSVSTLTIQRTQQEDSAVYLCASSYRAGGRSETQYFGPGTRLLVL.

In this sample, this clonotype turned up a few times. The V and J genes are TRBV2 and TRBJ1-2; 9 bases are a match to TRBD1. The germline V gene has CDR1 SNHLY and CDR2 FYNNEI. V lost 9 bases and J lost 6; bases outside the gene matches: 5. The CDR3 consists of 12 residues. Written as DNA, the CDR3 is TGTGCCAGTGCCGGGACAGGGAATGGCTACACCTTC. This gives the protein CASAGTGNGYTF.

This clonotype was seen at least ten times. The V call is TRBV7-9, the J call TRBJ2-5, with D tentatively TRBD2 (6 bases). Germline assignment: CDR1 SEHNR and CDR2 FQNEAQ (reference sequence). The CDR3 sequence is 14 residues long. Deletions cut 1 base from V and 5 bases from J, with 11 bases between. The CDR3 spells CASSLVPGRETQYF. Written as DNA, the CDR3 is TGTGCCAGCAGCTTAGTCCCAGGGAGGGAGACCCAGTACTTC.

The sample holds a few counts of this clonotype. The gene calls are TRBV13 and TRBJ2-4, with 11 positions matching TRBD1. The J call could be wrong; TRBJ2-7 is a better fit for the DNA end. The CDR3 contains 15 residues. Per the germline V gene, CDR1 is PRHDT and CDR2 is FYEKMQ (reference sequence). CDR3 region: CASSSPGQGADEQYF. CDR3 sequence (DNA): TGTGCCAGCAGCTCCCCCGGACAGGGGGCTGACGAGCAGTACTTC.

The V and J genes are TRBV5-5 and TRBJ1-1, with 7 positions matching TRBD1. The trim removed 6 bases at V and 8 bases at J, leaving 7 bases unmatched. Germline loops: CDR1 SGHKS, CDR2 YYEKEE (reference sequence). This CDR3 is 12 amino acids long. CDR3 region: CASTFGQAEAFF. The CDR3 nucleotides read TGTGCCAGCACCTTCGGACAGGCGGAAGCTTTCTTT.

The CDR3 coding sequence is TGCGCCAGCAGCCAAGACTCATCGGATTCAGATACGCAGTATTTT. It codes for CASSQDSSDSDTQYF. The chain recombines TRBV4-1 with TRBJ2-3; D gene uncertain. Germline V gene data show CDR1 as MGHRA and CDR2 as YSYEKL. The CDR3 runs 15 residues. Trimming removed 0 bases at V and 4 bases at J, with 11 bases between.

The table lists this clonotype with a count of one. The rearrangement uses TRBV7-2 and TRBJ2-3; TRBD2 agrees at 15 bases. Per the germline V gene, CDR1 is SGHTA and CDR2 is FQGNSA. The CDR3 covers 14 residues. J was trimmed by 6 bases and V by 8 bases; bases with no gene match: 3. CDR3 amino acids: CASGLAGGTDTQYF. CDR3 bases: TGTGCCAGCGGACTAGCGGGGGGGACCGATACGCAGTATTTT.

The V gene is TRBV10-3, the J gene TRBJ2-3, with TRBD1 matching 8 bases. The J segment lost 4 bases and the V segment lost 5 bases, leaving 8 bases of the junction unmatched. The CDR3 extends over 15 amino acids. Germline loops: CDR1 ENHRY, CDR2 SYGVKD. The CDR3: CAISPGQVGSDTQYF. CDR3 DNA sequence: TGTGCCATCAGTCCGGGACAGGTCGGGTCAGATACGCAGTATTTT.

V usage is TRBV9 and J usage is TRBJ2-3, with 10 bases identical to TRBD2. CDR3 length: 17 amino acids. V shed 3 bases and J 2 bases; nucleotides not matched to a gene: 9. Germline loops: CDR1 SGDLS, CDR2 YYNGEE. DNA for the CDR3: TGTGCCAGCAGCGGATCCGGGACTAGCGAAGACACAGATACGCAGTATTTT. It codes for CASSGSGTSEDTDTQYF.

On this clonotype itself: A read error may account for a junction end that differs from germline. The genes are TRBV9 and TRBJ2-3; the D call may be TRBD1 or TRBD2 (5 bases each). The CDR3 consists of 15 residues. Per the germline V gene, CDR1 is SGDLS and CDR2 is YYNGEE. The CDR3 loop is CASSVGAPPGDTQYF. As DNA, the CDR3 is TGTGCCAGTAGCGTAGGGGCACCACCGGGAGATACGCAGTATTTT.

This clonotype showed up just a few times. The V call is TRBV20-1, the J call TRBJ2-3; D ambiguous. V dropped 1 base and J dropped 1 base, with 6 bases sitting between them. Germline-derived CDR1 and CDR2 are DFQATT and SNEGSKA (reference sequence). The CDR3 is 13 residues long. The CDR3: CSARVRRTDTQYF. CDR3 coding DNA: TGCAGTGCTAGAGTTCGCCGCACAGATACGCAGTATTTT.

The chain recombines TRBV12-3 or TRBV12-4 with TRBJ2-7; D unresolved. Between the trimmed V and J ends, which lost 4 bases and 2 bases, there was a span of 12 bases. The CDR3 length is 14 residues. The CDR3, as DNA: TGTGCCAGCAGTTCTACGACCCTACCCTACGAGCAGTACTTC. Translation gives CASSSTTLPYEQYF.

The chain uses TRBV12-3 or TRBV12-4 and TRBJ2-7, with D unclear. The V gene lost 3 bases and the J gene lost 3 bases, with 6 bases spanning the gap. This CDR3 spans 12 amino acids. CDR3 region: CASSFKDYEQYF. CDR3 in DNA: TGTGCCAGCAGTTTCAAAGACTACGAGCAGTACTTC.

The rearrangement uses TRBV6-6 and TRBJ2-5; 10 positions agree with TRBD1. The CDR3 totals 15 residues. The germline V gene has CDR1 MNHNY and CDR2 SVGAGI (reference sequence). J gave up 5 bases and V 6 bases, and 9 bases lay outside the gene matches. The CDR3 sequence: CASRKGQGKGETQYF. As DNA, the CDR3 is TGTGCCAGCAGAAAGGGACAGGGGAAGGGGGAGACCCAGTACTTC.

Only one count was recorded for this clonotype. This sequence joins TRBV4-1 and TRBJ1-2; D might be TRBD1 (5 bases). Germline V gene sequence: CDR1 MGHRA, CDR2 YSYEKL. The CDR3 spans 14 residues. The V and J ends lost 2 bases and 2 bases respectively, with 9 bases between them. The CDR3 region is CASSQFSGNYGYTF. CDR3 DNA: TGCGCCAGCAGCCAATTTTCAGGGAACTATGGCTACACCTTC.

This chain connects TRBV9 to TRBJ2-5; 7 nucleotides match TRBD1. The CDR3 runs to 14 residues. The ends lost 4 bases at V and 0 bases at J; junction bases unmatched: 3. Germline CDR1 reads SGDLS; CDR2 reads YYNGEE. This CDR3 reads CASSFGTDQETQYF. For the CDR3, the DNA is TGTGCCAGCAGCTTTGGGACAGACCAAGAGACCCAGTACTTC.

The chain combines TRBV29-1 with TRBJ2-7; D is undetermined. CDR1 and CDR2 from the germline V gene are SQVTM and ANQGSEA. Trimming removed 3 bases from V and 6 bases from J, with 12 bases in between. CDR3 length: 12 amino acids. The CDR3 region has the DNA TGCAGCGTTGAGGGCCCAAACCGCGAGCAGTACTTC. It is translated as CSVEGPNREQYF.